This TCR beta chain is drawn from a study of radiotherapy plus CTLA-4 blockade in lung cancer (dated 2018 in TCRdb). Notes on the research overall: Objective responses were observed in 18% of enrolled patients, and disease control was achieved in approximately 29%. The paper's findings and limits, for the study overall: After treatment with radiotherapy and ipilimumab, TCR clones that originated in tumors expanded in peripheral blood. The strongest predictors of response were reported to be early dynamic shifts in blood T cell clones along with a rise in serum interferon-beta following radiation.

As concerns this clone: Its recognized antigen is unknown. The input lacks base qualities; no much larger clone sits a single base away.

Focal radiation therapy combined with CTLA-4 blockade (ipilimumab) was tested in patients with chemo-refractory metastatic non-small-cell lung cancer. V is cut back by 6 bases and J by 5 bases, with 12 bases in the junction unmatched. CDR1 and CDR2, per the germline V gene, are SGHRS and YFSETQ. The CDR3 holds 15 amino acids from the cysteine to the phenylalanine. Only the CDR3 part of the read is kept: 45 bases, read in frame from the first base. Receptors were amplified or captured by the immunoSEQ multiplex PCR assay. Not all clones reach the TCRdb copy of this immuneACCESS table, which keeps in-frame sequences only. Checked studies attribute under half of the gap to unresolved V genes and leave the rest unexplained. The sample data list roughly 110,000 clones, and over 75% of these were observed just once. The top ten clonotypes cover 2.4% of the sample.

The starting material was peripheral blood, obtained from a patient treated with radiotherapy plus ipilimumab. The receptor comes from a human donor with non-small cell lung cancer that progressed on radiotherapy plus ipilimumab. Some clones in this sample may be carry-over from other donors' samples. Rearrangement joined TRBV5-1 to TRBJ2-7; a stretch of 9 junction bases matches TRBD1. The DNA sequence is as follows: TGCGCCAGCATCCTAAGTGGGACAGGGATGCACGAGCAGTACTTC. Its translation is CASILSGTGMHEQYF.